A single T cell receptor (beta chain) is shown here with its context. What it recognizes is unknown. The PCR employed 60 Vbeta primers together with 13 Jbeta primers. Measured with immunoSEQ multiplex PCR; TCRdb has only the in-frame clones, and not every one. This table has 150,000 to 200,000 clones, almost 80% appearing once. These data come from a study of cytomegalovirus exposure and HLA in healthy donors. Study-wide points: The authors enumerated over 150 TCR beta chains as linked to cytomegalovirus.

What was sequenced was PBMCs. The TCR originated in a young man in good health and CMV-seropositive.

As DNA, the CDR3 is TGTGCCAGCTCACCCTCAGGGGTTTTTGAGGACGAGCAGTACTTC. Protein sequence: CASSPSGVFEDEQYF. The V gene is TRBV18, the J gene TRBJ2-7; a weak D match, TRBD1 (6 bases). Per the germline V gene, CDR1 is KGHSH and CDR2 is LQKENI. The CDR3 totals 15 residues. The germline V and J ends were trimmed by 3 bases and 5 bases, with 17 bases remaining between them.